Sequencing of this TCR beta chain was carried out in a study of T cells in Graves' hyperthyroidism and ophthalmopathy. TCR beta CDR3 regions were amplified from RNA transcripts. A set of HTBI primers served as the primers for a first-round RT-PCR of the TCR CDR3. TCRdb recomputed calls from the multiplex PCR reads with MiXCR, one row per CDR3 protein. The sample has some 500,000 distinct CDR3 sequences, approximately 25% seen once. For the diagnoses, clinical symptoms, serum thyroxine and TRAb, thyroid ultrasound and orbital computed tomography were used. CDR1 is MNHEY, CDR2 SVGAGI, per germline. V shed 10 bases and J 4 bases; nucleotides not matched to a gene: 9. This CDR3 region has 13 residues. This clonotype was seen many times.

The chain uses TRBV6-5 and TRBJ1-1; 7 positions agree with TRBD1. This receptor was identified in a woman in her twenties or thirties with Graves' ophthalmopathy. The specimen was blood. The CDR3 loop is CATGGTAGTEAFF. The CDR3, as DNA: TGTGCCACCGGGGGGACAGCGGGCACTGAAGCTTTCTTT.